This T cell receptor (beta chain) was profiled in a study of identical twins (dated by TCRdb to the mid-2010s). Regarding the study in general: The study deep-sequenced TCR alpha and beta repertoires from monozygotic twins, unrelated adults of various ages and cord blood to test whether fetal clonotypes persist. To rule out contamination, replicate twin experiments were performed at different times with different library preparation protocols. Study-wide conclusions, independent of this receptor: Abundant cord blood beta clonotypes had fewer insertions, young adult naive repertoires showed a similar but weaker trend, and memory repertoires showed no such trend. Compared with coincidental sharing between unrelated individuals, out-of-frame TCR alpha sequences shared between twins showed an excess of sequences with low generation probability. Because the same donors could not be followed over many years, the conclusions depended on cross-sectional statistical analysis. The excess sharing between twins in beta out-of-frame sequences was weaker because fewer shared sequences reduced the signal-to-noise ratio. Invariant T cells such as MAIT and iNKT could partly confound zero-insertion analyses, though diverse VJ usage argued against this for most clonotypes. In monozygotic twins, out-of-frame TCR alpha sharing was systematically underestimated by recombination models, although the models agreed with sharing between unrelated individuals.

There are a few counts of this clonotype. The antigen it binds to is not known. It has no much larger one-base neighbor in the sample; base qualities were not kept. Every donor was a healthy Caucasian. Three pairs of female monozygotic twins, all aged roughly 18 to 29 years, made up the twin cohort. Positive isolation kits from Invitrogen were used to isolate the CD4+ and CD8+ T cell populations. Library prep was done by 5' RACE. The data were produced on an Illumina HiSeq 2000. A universal primer binding site was added through template switching, and the final cDNA carried a unique molecular identifier so that TCR cDNA molecules could be counted accurately. Specific primers in the conserved constant-segment region were used to synthesize first-strand cDNA for the TCR alpha and beta chains. To control for contamination, every cDNA library was double barcoded, receiving both a SMART-Mk sample barcode and Illumina barcodes. TruSeq adapter sequences and Illumina sample barcodes were added in two successive PCR steps. TCR alpha and beta cDNA libraries were sequenced on the Illumina HiSeq platform with custom primers. On the authors' methods: MiGEC was used to process raw reads and extract unique molecular identifiers, and MiXCR was used to find CDR3 positions. Recombination models were inferred per individual with the repgenHMM and IGoR tools using an EM algorithm. Shared clonotypes were analyzed with the tcR package in R, and sharing was normalized by the product of cloneset sizes. To study raw recombination free of thymic and clonal selection effects, out-of-frame nonproductive sequences were analyzed. TCRdb reanalyzed the raw reads on its own, using fastp at Q25 for trimming and MiXCR for clone calling, and kept in-frame beta chains. Identical CDR3 proteins give one entry, which carries the most common genes and DNA. These V and J calls are TCRdb output, not the study's own analysis. This sample lists roughly 470,000 distinct CDR3 sequences; 14% were detected once. The ten top clones hold 0.98% of the sample.

These same data were also listed under a study on yellow fever vaccine responses in identical twins. The second study, in turn, reports: According to the authors, in identical twins the way T cells responded to vaccination appeared partly convergent and partly personalized. Focusing on identical twins, the study followed the T cell clones that responded to the vaccine, and did so with precision.

The clonotype was recovered from a woman under 30 in good health. The sample taken for sequencing was CD4+ T cells sorted from blood.

The bases are TGTGCCAGCAGCTTAGTGGCTGCGTGGGAGACCCAGTACTTC. Its protein product is CASSLVAAWETQYF. The chain employs TRBV11-2 and TRBJ2-5; the D gene lacks a confident call. Trimming removed 1 base from V and 5 bases from J, leaving 11 bases between the germline ends. From a lookup of the germline V gene, CDR1 and CDR2 are SGHAT and FQNNGV. The CDR3 numbers 14 residues from cysteine through phenylalanine. CDR3 DNA is the only sequence kept; it has 42 bases, read in frame from the first base.